This T cell receptor (beta chain) is drawn from a study of OX40 agonist ivuxolimab in advanced cancers. A note on this clone: Its antigen is still unknown. Other DNA sequences within the sample encode an identical CDR3.

The V end was cut by 4 bases, the J end by 4 bases, with 25 bases between. The germline V gene encodes CDR1 SGHVS and CDR2 FQNEAQ. This CDR3 has 18 amino acids. Notes on the study in general: The study observed clonal expansion of CD4+ and CD8+ blood T cells by week 6 at 0.1 to 3.0 mg/kg. Expanded clones belonging to CD8+ T cells outnumbered, on average, those of CD4+.

The table came from immunoSEQ multiplex PCR; TCRdb's copy has only in-frame clones and leaves some out. Seen here are tens of thousands of clones, about 88% observed once, and the top ten hold more than 0.25%. This TCR was recovered from an adult with an advanced solid tumor such as melanoma, head and neck, liver or kidney cancer. V gene TRBV7-8 combines with J gene TRBJ1-1; possible D gene TRBD1, 5 bases. The sample consisted of CD4+ or CD8+ T cells sorted from blood, taken in a trial of the OX40 agonist ivuxolimab. CDR3 sequence reads: CASSSKGTEPRWGTEAFF. The CDR3 nucleotides are TGTGCCAGCAGCTCGAAAGGGACCGAACCACGGTGGGGCACTGAAGCTTTCTTT.